Listed below are T cell receptor beta chains from one sample, sequenced in a study of T cell changes during pregnancy in multiple sclerosis. This table comes from immunoSEQ multiplex PCR, and its TCRdb copy is limited to in-frame clones, with some not included. This table holds about 30,000 clones, about 91% found once. Sequencing used peripheral blood, obtained in the first trimester of pregnancy. The receptors stem from a female donor in good health, enrolled as a control in a pregnancy study. CDR3s leave out the opening cysteine and the closing phenylalanine or tryptophan. Size tells how often a clone was seen (once, few, many) or the class of an expanded clone, and some rows leave it out.

v_call	clone_size	cdr3_aa
TRBV30	NA	AWRARPATNEKLF
TRBV2	NA	ASSGMGRGWENGYT
TRBV19	NA	ASSIDPTGGYT
TRBV16	NA	ASSQNGQGLEQY
TRBV30	NA	AWRGRGYEQY
TRBV18	NA	ASSPFTGENTEAF
TRBV6-5	few	ASRGQGSTEAF
TRBV10-2	NA	ASTFTEENGYT
TRBV2	NA	ASTEEGGELF
TRBV27	NA	ASSFGQNYEQY
TRBV2	NA	ASSESDTEAF
TRBV29-1	NA	SVGGTHTDTQY
TRBV7-2	NA	ASSQDSYYGYT
TRBV10-3	NA	AISDSGANTEAF
TRBV10-3	NA	AISAAGGNQPQH
TRBV7-9	NA	ASSPGLTNTGELF
TRBV30	NA	AYLTPGTEAYEKLF
TRBV7-2	NA	ASSLVSGGVSSYNEQF
TRBV7-2	few	ASSLSFQETQY
TRBV7-9	once	ASSQTGSNEKLF
TRBV11-2	NA	ASSLERTEQETQY
TRBV7-2	NA	ASSLGGPSNQPQH
TRBV10-1	NA	ASSEGGLDTQY
TRBV7-8	NA	ASSLPPGDRFDSGANVLT
TRBV6-5	NA	ACSYQGLNTEAF
TRBV19	NA	ASSIAVRDSNQPQH
TRBV11-3	once	ASSLERDRAGEAF
TRBV19	NA	ASSMAGGGSYGYT